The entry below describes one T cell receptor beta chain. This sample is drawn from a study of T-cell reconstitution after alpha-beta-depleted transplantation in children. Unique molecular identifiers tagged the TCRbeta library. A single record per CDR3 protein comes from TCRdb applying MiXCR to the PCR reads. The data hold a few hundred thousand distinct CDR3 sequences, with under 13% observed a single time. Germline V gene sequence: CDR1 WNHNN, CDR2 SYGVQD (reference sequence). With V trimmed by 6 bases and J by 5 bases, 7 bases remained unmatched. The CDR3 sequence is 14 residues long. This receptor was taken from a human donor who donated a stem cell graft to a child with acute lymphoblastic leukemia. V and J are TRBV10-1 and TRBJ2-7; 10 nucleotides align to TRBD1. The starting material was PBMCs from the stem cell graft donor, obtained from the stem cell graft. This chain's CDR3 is CASSRDRGLNEQYF. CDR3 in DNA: TGCGCCAGCAGCCGAGACAGGGGGCTGAACGAGCAGTACTTC.